These 21 T cell receptor beta chains were all obtained from the same sample, sequenced in a study of blood T cell repertoires in COVID-19. Assay: immunoSEQ multiplex PCR; the TCRdb copy retains only in-frame clones and omits some. The sample lists 35,000 to 55,000 clones, around 89% occurring once. The sequenced sample was peripheral blood. The receptors were gathered from a human donor in a cohort sampled during active COVID-19.

The chain couples TRBV12-3 or TRBV12-4 to TRBJ2-2; D unclear. The CDR3 loop spans 13 amino acids. V was clipped by 3 bases and J by 4 bases, with 6 bases between them. The CDR3 reads CASSLGTTGELFF. The CDR3 DNA reads as TGTGCCAGCAGTTTGGGCACCACCGGGGAGCTGTTTTTT.

The CDR3 loop reads CASSLLTGGRLDTEAFF. The CDR3 DNA reads as TGTGCCAGCAGCCTATTGACAGGGGGGAGGTTGGACACTGAAGCTTTCTTT. The chain employs TRBV4-2 and TRBJ1-1; 9 bases match TRBD1. The germline CDR1 and CDR2 sequences are LGHNA and YNFKEQ. J was trimmed by 3 bases and V by 4 bases; bases with no gene match: 12. CDR3 length: 17 amino acids.

This clone has only a few counts. V is TRBV2 and J is TRBJ2-7, with no clear D. Trimming cost V 7 bases and J 3 bases, with 13 bases left between them. This CDR3 contains 13 residues. Per the germline V gene, CDR1 is SNHLY and CDR2 is FYNNEI. The CDR3 loop reads CASTLPLNYEQYF. CDR3 nucleotides: TGTGCCAGCACCCTACCCCTGAACTACGAGCAGTACTTC.

The genes are TRBV7-9 and TRBJ2-1; TRBD2 aligns across 11 bases. The CDR3 extends over 18 amino acids. CDR1 and CDR2 from the germline V gene are SEHNR and FQNEAQ (reference sequence). J gave up 7 bases and V 1 base, and 12 bases lay outside the gene matches. The CDR3 DNA follows: TGTGCCAGCAGCTTAGGGTCAATTGTACTAGCGGGGGTAAATGAGCAGTTCTTC. Protein: CASSLGSIVLAGVNEQFF.

The rearrangement uses TRBV28 and TRBJ1-1; perhaps TRBD1 as D (5 bases). Trimming removed 5 bases from V and 5 bases from J, with 15 bases in between. Germline loops: CDR1 MDHEN, CDR2 SYDVKM. The CDR3 covers 14 residues. The CDR3 DNA sequence: TGTGCCAGCAGTCCTGGAGGGGTCCGGACTGAAGCTTTCTTT. This codes for CASSPGGVRTEAFF. Filled out from reference TRBV28 and TRBJ1-1, the complete variable domain reads DVKVTQSSRYLVKRTGEKVFLECVQDMDHENMFWYRQDPGLGLRLIYFSYDVKMKEKGDIPEGYSVSREKKERFSLILESASTNQTSMYLCASSPGGVRTEAFFGQGTRLTVV.

The V and J genes are TRBV13 and TRBJ2-7; possibly TRBD2 for D (5 bases). This CDR3 is 14 amino acids long. From germline, CDR1 is PRHDT and CDR2 FYEKMQ (reference sequence). V lost 3 bases and J lost 1, with 10 bases in between. The CDR3 DNA follows: TGTGCCAGCAGCTTTTGGACGGGATCCTACGAGCAGTACTTC. Protein product: CASSFWTGSYEQYF.

This rearrangement joins TRBV28 to TRBJ2-2; TRBD1 aligns across 7 bases. Looked up from germline, CDR1 is MDHEN and CDR2 is SYDVKM. The CDR3 has 15 amino acids. V lost 5 bases and J lost 5; bases outside the gene matches: 8. CDR3 in DNA: TGTGCCAGCAGTCCGACAGGGAAGGGGACCGGGGAGCTGTTTTTT. Encoded protein: CASSPTGKGTGELFF.

The V gene is TRBV10-3, the J gene TRBJ1-2, with TRBD1 matching 7 bases. The CDR3 spans 15 residues. The J segment lost 5 bases and the V segment lost 0 bases, leaving 6 bases of the junction unmatched. In germline, CDR1 is ENHRY, CDR2 SYGVKD. The chain's CDR3 is CAISESGRGSYGYTF. Written as DNA, the CDR3 is TGTGCCATCAGTGAGTCGGGCAGGGGGTCGTATGGCTACACCTTC.

This chain connects TRBV5-1 to TRBJ1-4, with TRBD1 matching over 7 bases. Germline V gives CDR1 SGHRS, CDR2 YFSETQ. The V and J ends lost 0 bases and 0 bases, in that order; junction bases with no gene match: 2. The CDR3 has 16 residues. CDR3 nucleotides: TGCGCCAGCAGCTTGGGCACAGGGGCAACTAATGAAAAACTGTTTTTT. The encoded protein is CASSLGTGATNEKLFF.

The gene calls are TRBV5-4 and TRBJ1-2; D is unclear. This CDR3 has 14 amino acids. Germline V lookup: CDR1 SGHNT, CDR2 YYREEE (reference sequence). V lost 2 bases, J lost 6 bases, and 14 bases lay in between. The CDR3: CASSFSGKSDGYTF. CDR3 coding DNA: TGTGCCAGCAGCTTCTCCGGGAAATCCGATGGCTACACCTTC.

CDR3 DNA: TGTGCCAGCAGCTTAGGGATCACGCTAGCCTCCCCTCTCCAAGAGACCCAGTACTTC. It is translated as CASSLGITLASPLQETQYF. J is TRBJ2-5 and V is TRBV7-8; D is possibly TRBD2 (5 bases). CDR1 is SGHVS and CDR2 is FQNEAQ in the germline V gene. V lost 1 base to trimming and J lost 1 base, with 22 bases between them. The CDR3 has 19 amino acids.

The chain uses TRBV4-1 and TRBJ2-3, with a possible D match to TRBD1 (5 bases). Germline V gene sequence: CDR1 MGHRA, CDR2 YSYEKL. Trimming removed 0 bases from V and 1 base from J, with 17 bases in between. This CDR3 has 18 residues. The CDR3 is CASSQDWIRLGGTDTQYF. CDR3 DNA sequence: TGCGCCAGCAGCCAAGATTGGATACGGCTAGGGGGCACAGATACGCAGTATTTT.

The chain has TRBV5-1 and TRBJ1-2, with a possible D match to TRBD1 (5 bases). The CDR3 covers 15 residues. Trimming stripped 0 bases from V and 2 bases from J, with 11 bases between. The germline CDR1 and CDR2 sequences are SGHRS and YFSETQ. CDR3 loop: CASSLGGEVNYGYTF. CDR3 DNA: TGCGCCAGCAGCTTGGGAGGGGAGGTGAACTATGGCTACACCTTC.

This chain joins TRBV10-1 and TRBJ2-6; maybe TRBD2 (7 bases). Trimming took off 6 bases at V and 0 bases at J, with 30 bases between the two ends. Germline V gene data show CDR1 as WNHNN and CDR2 as SYGVQD (reference sequence). The CDR3 runs 22 residues. The CDR3 loop is CASRGGGSVGILLSSGANVLTF. The CDR3 DNA is TGCGCCAGCAGGGGAGGGGGGTCGGTTGGGATCCTTCTCTCCTCTGGGGCCAACGTCCTGACTTTC.

The chain employs TRBV2 and TRBJ2-1; D unresolved. The V gene lost 7 bases and the J gene lost 1 base, with 11 bases spanning the gap. Per germline, CDR1 SNHLY and CDR2 FYNNEI. The CDR3 sequence is 14 residues long. The CDR3 sequence is CASIRQASYNEQFF. The CDR3 region has the DNA TGTGCCAGCATCAGGCAGGCATCCTACAATGAGCAGTTCTTC. Full variable domain (remainder filled in from reference TRBV2 and TRBJ2-1): EPEVTQTPSHQVTQMGQEVILRCVPISNHLYFYWYRQILGQKVEFLVSFYNNEISEKSEIFDDQFSVERPDGSNFTLKIRSTKLEDSAMYFCASIRQASYNEQFFGPGTRLTVL.

The V gene is TRBV21-1, the J gene TRBJ2-3; the table's D call, TRBD1, has no DNA check behind it. TRBV21-1 is described as a pseudogene. This CDR3 has 14 amino acids. In nucleotides, the CDR3 is TGTGCCAGCAGCAAGGGACAGGGACAAGATACGCAGTATTTT. Translation: CASSKGQGQDTQYF.

This clone was detected once. The CDR3 spells CAISEVFLENIYF. CDR3 in DNA: TGTGCCATCAGTGAAGTATTTCTGGAGAACATATATTTT. J is TRBJ1-3 and V is TRBV10-3; the D is unclear. Germline V gives CDR1 ENHRY, CDR2 SYGVKD. This CDR3 spans 13 amino acids. Trimming left V 3 bases short and J 12 bases short, with 15 bases between.

This chain links TRBV28 with TRBJ1-2; no firm D call. The V end was cut by 7 bases, the J end by 6 bases, with 12 bases between. From germline, CDR1 is MDHEN and CDR2 SYDVKM. CDR3 size: 12 residues. CDR3 in amino acids: CASTSLSHGYTF. The CDR3 DNA follows: TGTGCCAGCACCTCGTTATCTCATGGCTACACCTTC.

The V and J genes are TRBV12-5 and TRBJ1-1, with D possibly being TRBD1 (5 bases). Trimming removed 6 bases from V and 4 bases from J, with 9 bases in between. The CDR3 length is 12 residues. From germline, CDR1 is LGHNT and CDR2 FRNRAP. CDR3 in amino acids: CASGRGGTEAFF. DNA for the CDR3: TGTGCTAGTGGCCGGGGGGGCACTGAAGCTTTCTTT.

The chain employs TRBV5-4 and TRBJ2-2; weak D call: TRBD1 (6 bases). V lost 4 bases, J lost 4 bases, and 11 bases lay in between. The germline V gene encodes CDR1 SGHNT and CDR2 YYREEE (reference sequence). The CDR3 covers 14 residues. This CDR3 is CASSIGQSTGELFF. The CDR3 DNA sequence: TGTGCCAGCAGCATCGGACAGAGCACCGGGGAGCTGTTTTTT.

The chain carries TRBV2 and TRBJ1-6; no definite D call. Germline CDR1 is SNHLY and CDR2 is FYNNEI. V dropped 8 bases and J dropped 9 bases, with 17 bases sitting between them. The CDR3 loop spans 14 amino acids. The CDR3 sequence is CASGEGRTISPLHF. The CDR3 DNA is TGTGCCAGCGGGGAAGGACGGACTATTTCACCCCTCCACTTT.